Below, 16 T cell receptor beta chains from the same sample are listed, as sequenced in a study of graft-versus-host responses after intestinal transplantation (dated by TCRdb to the early 2020s). Library construction relied on the immunoSEQ multiplex PCR assay. TCRdb limited this immuneACCESS table to in-frame rearrangements with V and J called. A share of clones is missing; checked studies link under half to unresolved V genes, and the rest is unexplained. The sample records about 9,300 clones, under 95% of which are singletons. The ten largest clones take up 2% to 3% of the sample. The material was PBMCs, obtained roughly 43 days after intestinal transplant. The origin of the receptors is a human patient who received an intestinal transplant, so some T cells may come from the graft donor.

There are a few counts of this clone. The J gene is TRBJ1-5, the V gene TRBV19; 7 bases agree with TRBD1. Per germline, CDR1 LNHDA and CDR2 SQIVND (reference sequence). V lost 5 bases to trimming and J lost 11 bases; unmatched junction nucleotides: 12. The CDR3 has 14 residues. Here the CDR3 reads CASSPPDRIVAQHF. The CDR3 DNA follows: TGTGCCAGTAGTCCCCCGGACAGGATTGTGGCCCAGCATTTT. The full variable domain, with the rest looked up from reference TRBV19 and TRBJ1-5, is DGGITQSPKYLFRKEGQNVTLSCEQNLNHDAMYWYRQDPGQGLRLIYYSQIVNDFQKGDIAEGYSVSREKKESFPLTVTSAQKNPTAFYLCASSPPDRIVAQHFGDGTRLSIL.

V gene TRBV6-1 combines with J gene TRBJ2-7; TRBD2 aligns across 9 bases. The CDR3 spans 15 residues. Looked up from germline, CDR1 is MNHNS and CDR2 is SASEGT. After removal of 0 bases from V and 4 bases from J, the junction contained 4 bases not matched to a gene. The CDR3 sequence: CASSEAPTSGYEQYF. The CDR3 DNA is TGTGCCAGCAGTGAAGCCCCTACTAGCGGGTACGAGCAGTACTTC.

The V and J genes are TRBV18 and TRBJ1-2; 7 positions agree with TRBD1. The CDR3 contains 14 residues. The J segment lost 3 bases and the V segment lost 6 bases, leaving 7 bases of the junction unmatched. Germline CDR1 is KGHSH and CDR2 is LQKENI. For the CDR3, the DNA is TGTGCCAGCTCCCTCCGGGACAGTGACTATGGCTACACCTTC. Translated, it gives CASSLRDSDYGYTF.

J is TRBJ1-2 and V is TRBV11-2; TRBD1 agrees at 9 bases. The CDR3 consists of 17 residues. Germline CDR1 is SGHAT and CDR2 is FQNNGV. The V and J ends lost 0 bases and 2 bases, in that order; junction bases with no gene match: 7. The CDR3 region has the DNA TGTGCCAGCAGCTTAGATCGGGTGGGGACAGGGAACTATGGCTACACCTTC. Translation gives CASSLDRVGTGNYGYTF. The full variable domain, rest sourced from reference TRBV11-2 and TRBJ1-2, is EAGVAQSPRYKIIEKRQSVAFWCNPISGHATLYWYQQILGQGPKLLIQFQNNGVVDDSQLPKDRFSAERLKGVDSTLKIQPAKLEDSAVYLCASSLDRVGTGNYGYTFGSGTRLTVV.

The chain employs TRBV28 and TRBJ2-4; 9 bases fit TRBD2. CDR3 length: 15 residues. Looked up from germline, CDR1 is MDHEN and CDR2 is SYDVKM. The V segment lost 2 bases and the J segment 5 bases; nucleotides outside the gene matches: 4. In DNA, the CDR3 is TGTGCCAGCAGTTTAGCGGGAGGGCCCCAAAACATTCAGTACTTC. This sequence encodes CASSLAGGPQNIQYF.

This chain uses TRBV4-1 with TRBJ2-7, with 9 bases that match TRBD2. The V segment lost 0 bases and the J segment 0 bases; nucleotides outside the gene matches: 3. CDR3 length equals 16 residues. The germline V gene has CDR1 MGHRA and CDR2 YSYEKL. The DNA for the CDR3 is TGCGCCAGCAGCCAAGACCTAGCGGGGAGCTCCTACGAGCAGTACTTC. It translates to CASSQDLAGSSYEQYF.

V is TRBV9 and J is TRBJ1-1; no firm D call. The CDR3 sequence is 13 residues long. CDR1 is SGDLS, CDR2 YYNGEE, per germline. Trimming cost V 4 bases and J 5 bases, with 12 bases left between them. This CDR3 is CASSTRSGTEAFF. The CDR3 DNA reads as TGTGCCAGCAGCACGCGGTCGGGGACTGAAGCTTTCTTT.

J is TRBJ1-1 and V is TRBV11-2; 8 positions agree with TRBD1. V was clipped by 0 bases and J by 5 bases; unmatched bases: 8. The CDR3 consists of 16 residues. Looked up from germline, CDR1 is SGHAT and CDR2 is FQNNGV. The CDR3, as DNA: TGTGCCAGCAGCTTAGATATCGGACAGGGTGTAACTGAAGCTTTCTTT. It encodes CASSLDIGQGVTEAFF.

This clone was seen only once. The V gene is TRBV11-2, the J gene TRBJ2-5; no clear D. This CDR3 contains 14 residues. Germline CDR1 and CDR2: SGHAT and FQNNGV. V dropped 2 bases and J dropped 5 bases, with 12 bases sitting between them. The DNA of the CDR3 is TGTGCCAGCAGCTTAAGGCCTAAAACGGAGACCCAGTACTTC. This sequence encodes CASSLRPKTETQYF.

The rearrangement links TRBV28 to TRBJ2-5; unclear D gene. CDR3 size: 13 residues. CDR1 and CDR2 from the germline V gene are MDHEN and SYDVKM. With 8 bases removed from V and 2 bases from J, the gap between germline ends came to 12 bases. The CDR3 DNA follows: TGTGCCAGCGAGAATCAAGGGCAAGAGACCCAGTACTTC. Its protein is CASENQGQETQYF.

The rearrangement uses TRBV7-9 and TRBJ2-1, with D maybe TRBD2 (6 bases). Trimming removed 8 bases at V and 7 bases at J, with 18 bases between. The germline CDR1 and CDR2 sequences are SEHNR and FQNEAQ (reference sequence). The CDR3 extends over 14 amino acids. CDR3 sequence reads: CASGGTPEGNEQFF. The CDR3 DNA sequence: TGTGCCAGCGGCGGGACTCCGGAGGGTAATGAGCAGTTCTTC.

The chain is built from TRBV5-1 and TRBJ2-3, with 8 nucleotides matching TRBD1. The CDR3 runs 16 residues. V lost 4 bases to trimming and J lost 4 bases; unmatched junction nucleotides: 11. Germline-derived CDR1 and CDR2 are SGHRS and YFSETQ. The CDR3 is CASSGSTGGVSDTQYF. As DNA, the CDR3 is TGCGCCAGCAGCGGTTCAACAGGGGGTGTGTCAGATACGCAGTATTTT.

This clone was found a few times. An end of the junction differs from the germline gene, which may be a read error. The chain links TRBV2 to TRBJ2-7; D is undetermined. There are 10 residues in the CDR3. Germline CDR1 is SNHLY and CDR2 is FYNNEI. The CDR3 DNA is TGTGCCAGCAGTGATCTGGAGCCGTACTTC. It specifies CASSDLEPYF. The whole variable domain, filled in from reference TRBV2 and TRBJ2-7, reads EPEVTQTPSHQVTQMGQEVILRCVPISNHLYFYWYRQILGQKVEFLVSFYNNEISEKSEIFDDQFSVERPDGSNFTLKIRSTKLEDSAMYFCASSDLEPYFGPGTRLTVT.

The rearrangement joins TRBV19 to TRBJ2-3, with 8 nucleotides matching TRBD1. Losses at the gene ends were 4 bases for V and 2 bases for J; bases not matched to a gene: 8. Germline V lookup: CDR1 LNHDA, CDR2 SQIVND (reference sequence). This CDR3 is built from 16 residues. This CDR3 is CASSTRTGYFTDTQYF. For the CDR3, the DNA is TGTGCCAGTAGTACCCGGACAGGGTACTTCACAGATACGCAGTATTTT.

V is TRBV6-5 and J is TRBJ2-3; D call uncertain. The CDR3 totals 12 residues. The V gene's germline CDR1 is MNHEY and CDR2 SVGAGI. Trimming cost V 0 bases and J 4 bases, with 2 bases left between them. In DNA, the CDR3 is TGTGCCAGCAGTTACTCTTCAGATACGCAGTATTTT. It yields the protein CASSYSSDTQYF.

The chain recombines TRBV14 with TRBJ2-1; no definite D call. V was clipped by 1 base and J by 8 bases, with 21 bases between them. The germline V gene has CDR1 SGHDN and CDR2 FVKESK. This CDR3 spans 17 amino acids. Written as DNA, the CDR3 is TGTGCCAGCAGCCAAGGGCAGGTTTATGTGAGAAGGGATGAGCAGTTCTTC. Protein: CASSQGQVYVRRDEQFF.